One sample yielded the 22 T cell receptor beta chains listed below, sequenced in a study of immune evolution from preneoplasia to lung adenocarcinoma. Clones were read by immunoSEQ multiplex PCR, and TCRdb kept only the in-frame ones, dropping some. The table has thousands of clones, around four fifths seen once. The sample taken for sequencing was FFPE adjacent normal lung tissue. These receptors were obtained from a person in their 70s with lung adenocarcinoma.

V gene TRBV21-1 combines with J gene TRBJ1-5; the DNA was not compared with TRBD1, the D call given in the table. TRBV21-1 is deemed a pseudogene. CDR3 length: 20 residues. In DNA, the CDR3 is TGTGCCAGCAGCCCGGGTTGGAGGGGGCATCACCATTATAGCAATCAGCCCCAGCATTTT. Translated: CASSPGWRGHHHYSNQPQHF.

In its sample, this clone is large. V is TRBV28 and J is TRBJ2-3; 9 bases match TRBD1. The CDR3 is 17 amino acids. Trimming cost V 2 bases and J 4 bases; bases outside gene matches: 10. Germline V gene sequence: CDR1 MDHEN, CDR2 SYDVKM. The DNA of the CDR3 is TGTGCCAGCAGTTTAGCCGAAGGGACAGGGAGGGCAGATACGCAGTATTTT. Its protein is CASSLAEGTGRADTQYF.

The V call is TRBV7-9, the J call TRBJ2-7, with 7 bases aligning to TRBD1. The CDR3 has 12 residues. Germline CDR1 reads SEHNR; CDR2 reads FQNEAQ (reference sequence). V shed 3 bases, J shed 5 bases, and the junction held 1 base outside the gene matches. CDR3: CASSLDRNEQYF. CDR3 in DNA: TGTGCCAGCAGCTTGGACAGGAACGAGCAGTACTTC.

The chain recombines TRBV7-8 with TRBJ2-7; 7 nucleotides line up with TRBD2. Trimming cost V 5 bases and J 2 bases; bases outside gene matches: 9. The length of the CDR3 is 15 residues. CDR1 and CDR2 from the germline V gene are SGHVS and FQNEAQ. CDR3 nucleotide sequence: TGTGCCAGCAGCGCCCGCGCGGGGGTACCCTACGAGCAGTACTTC. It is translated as CASSARAGVPYEQYF.

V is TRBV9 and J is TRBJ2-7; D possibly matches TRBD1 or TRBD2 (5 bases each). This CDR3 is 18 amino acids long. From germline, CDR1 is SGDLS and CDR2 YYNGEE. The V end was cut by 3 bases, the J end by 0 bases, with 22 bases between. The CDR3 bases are TGTGCCAGCAGCGCGGGGCGTAGGACTCCTAGCAGCTCCTACGAGCAGTACTTC. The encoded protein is CASSAGRRTPSSSYEQYF.

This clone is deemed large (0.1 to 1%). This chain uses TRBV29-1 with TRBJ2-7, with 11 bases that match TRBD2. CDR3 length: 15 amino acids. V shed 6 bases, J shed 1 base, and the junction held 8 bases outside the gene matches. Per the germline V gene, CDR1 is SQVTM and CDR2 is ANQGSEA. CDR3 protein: CSVGIAGGRSYEQYF. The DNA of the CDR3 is TGCAGCGTGGGAATAGCGGGAGGGAGGTCCTACGAGCAGTACTTC.

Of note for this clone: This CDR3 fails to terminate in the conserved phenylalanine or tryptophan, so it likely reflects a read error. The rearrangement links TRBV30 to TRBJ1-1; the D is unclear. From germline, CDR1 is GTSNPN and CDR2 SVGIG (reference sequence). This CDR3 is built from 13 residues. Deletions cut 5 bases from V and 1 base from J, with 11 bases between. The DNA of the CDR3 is TGTGCCTGGGCAGGAAGCCCGAACACTGAAGCTTTCCTT. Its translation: CAWAGSPNTEAFL.

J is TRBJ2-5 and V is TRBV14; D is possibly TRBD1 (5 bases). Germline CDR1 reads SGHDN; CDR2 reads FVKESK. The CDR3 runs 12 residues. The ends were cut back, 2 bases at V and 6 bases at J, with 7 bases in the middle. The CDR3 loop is CASSQNRQTQYF. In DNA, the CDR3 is TGTGCCAGCAGCCAAAACAGGCAGACCCAGTACTTC.

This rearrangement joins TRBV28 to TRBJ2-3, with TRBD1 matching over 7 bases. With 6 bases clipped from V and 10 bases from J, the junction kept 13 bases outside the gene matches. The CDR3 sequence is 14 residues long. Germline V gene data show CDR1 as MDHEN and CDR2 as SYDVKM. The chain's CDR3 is CASSRTGARGAQYF. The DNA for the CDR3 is TGTGCCAGCAGCAGAACAGGGGCCCGAGGGGCGCAGTATTTT.

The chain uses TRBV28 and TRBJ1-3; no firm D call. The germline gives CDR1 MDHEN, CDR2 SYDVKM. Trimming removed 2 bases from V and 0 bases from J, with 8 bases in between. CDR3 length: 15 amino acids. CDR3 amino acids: CASSLRGPSGNTIYF. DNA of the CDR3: TGTGCCAGCAGTTTACGCGGGCCCTCTGGAAACACCATATATTTT.

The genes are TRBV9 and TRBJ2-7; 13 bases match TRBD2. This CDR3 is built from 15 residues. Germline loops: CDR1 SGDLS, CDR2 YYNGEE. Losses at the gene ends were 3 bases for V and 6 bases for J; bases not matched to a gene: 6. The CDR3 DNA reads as TGTGCCAGCAGCGAAGGACTAGCGGGAGAGTTCGAGCAGTACTTC. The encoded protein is CASSEGLAGEFEQYF. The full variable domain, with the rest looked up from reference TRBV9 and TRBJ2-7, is DSGVTQTPKHLITATGQRVTLRCSPRSGDLSVYWYQQSLDQGLQFLIQYYNGEERAKGNILERFSAQQFPDLHSELNLSSLELGDSALYFCASSEGLAGEFEQYFGPGTRLTVT.

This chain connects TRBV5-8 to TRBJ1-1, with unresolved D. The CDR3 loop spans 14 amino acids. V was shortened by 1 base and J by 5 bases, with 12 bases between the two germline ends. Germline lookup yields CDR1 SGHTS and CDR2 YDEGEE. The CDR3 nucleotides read TGTGCCAGCAGCTTGTCCTCAACACGGACTGAAGCTTTCTTT. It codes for CASSLSSTRTEAFF.

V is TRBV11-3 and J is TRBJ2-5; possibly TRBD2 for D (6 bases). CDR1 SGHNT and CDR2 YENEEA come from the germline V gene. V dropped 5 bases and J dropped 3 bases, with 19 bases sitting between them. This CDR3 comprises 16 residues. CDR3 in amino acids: CASSRGIGGHEETQYF. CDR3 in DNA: TGTGCCAGCAGCCGGGGGATAGGAGGGCATGAAGAGACCCAGTACTTC.

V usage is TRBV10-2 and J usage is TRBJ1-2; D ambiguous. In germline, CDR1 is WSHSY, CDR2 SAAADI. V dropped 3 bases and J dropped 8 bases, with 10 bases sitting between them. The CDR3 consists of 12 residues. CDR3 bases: TGCGCCAGCAGTGATTGGGGAAAGGGCTACACCTTC. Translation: CASSDWGKGYTF.

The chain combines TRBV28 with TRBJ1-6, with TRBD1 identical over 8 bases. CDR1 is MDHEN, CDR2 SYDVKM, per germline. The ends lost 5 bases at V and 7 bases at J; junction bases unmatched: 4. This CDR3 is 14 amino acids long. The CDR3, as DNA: TGTGCCAGCAGTGTCCGACAGGGGAATTCACCCCTCCACTTT. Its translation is CASSVRQGNSPLHF.

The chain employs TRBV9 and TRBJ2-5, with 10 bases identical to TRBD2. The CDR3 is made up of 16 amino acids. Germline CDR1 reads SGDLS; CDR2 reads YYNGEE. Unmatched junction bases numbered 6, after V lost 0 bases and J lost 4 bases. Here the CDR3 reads CASSVGPTSGTETQYF. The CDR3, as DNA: TGTGCCAGCAGCGTAGGTCCTACTAGCGGGACAGAGACCCAGTACTTC.

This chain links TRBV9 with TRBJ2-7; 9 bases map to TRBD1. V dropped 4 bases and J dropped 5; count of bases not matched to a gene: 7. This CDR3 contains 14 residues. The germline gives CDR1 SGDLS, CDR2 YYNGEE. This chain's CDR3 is CASSPGQGVDEQYF. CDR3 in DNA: TGTGCCAGCAGCCCGGGACAGGGAGTCGACGAGCAGTACTTC.

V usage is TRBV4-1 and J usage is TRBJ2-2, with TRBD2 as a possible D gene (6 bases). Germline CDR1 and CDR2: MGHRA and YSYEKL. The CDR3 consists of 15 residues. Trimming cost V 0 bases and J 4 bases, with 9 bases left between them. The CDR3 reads CASSQEGLTTGELFF. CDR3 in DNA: TGCGCCAGCAGCCAAGAGGGACTTACCACCGGGGAGCTGTTTTTT.

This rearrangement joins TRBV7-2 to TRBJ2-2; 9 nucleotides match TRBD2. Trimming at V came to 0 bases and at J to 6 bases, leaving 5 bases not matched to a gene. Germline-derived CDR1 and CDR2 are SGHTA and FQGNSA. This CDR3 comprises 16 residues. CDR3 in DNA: TGTGCCAGCAGCTTAGCGGGTCTAGCGGGATCCGGGGAGCTGTTTTTT. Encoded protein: CASSLAGLAGSGELFF.

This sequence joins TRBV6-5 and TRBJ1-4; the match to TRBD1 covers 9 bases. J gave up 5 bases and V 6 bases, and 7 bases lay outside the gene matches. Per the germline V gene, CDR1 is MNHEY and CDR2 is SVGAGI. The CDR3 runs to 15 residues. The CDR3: CASSPAGTGNEKLFF. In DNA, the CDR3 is TGTGCCAGCAGCCCCGCGGGGACAGGGAATGAAAAACTGTTTTTT.

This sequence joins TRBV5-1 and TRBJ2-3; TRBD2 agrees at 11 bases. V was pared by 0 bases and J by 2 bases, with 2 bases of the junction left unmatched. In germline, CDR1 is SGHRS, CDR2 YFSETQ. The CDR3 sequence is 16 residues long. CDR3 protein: CASSLVSGRATDTQYF. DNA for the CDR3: TGCGCCAGCAGCTTGGTTAGCGGGAGGGCCACAGATACGCAGTATTTT. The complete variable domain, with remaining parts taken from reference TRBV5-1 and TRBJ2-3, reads KAGVTQTPRYLIKTRGQQVTLSCSPISGHRSVSWYQQTPGQGLQFLFEYFSETQRNKGNFPGRFSGRQFSNSRSEMNVSTLELGDSALYLCASSLVSGRATDTQYFGPGTRLTVL.

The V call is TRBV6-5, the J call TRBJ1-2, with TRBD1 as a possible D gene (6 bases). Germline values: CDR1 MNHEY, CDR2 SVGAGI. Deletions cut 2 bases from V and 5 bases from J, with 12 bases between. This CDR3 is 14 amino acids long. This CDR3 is CASSYRGAGYGYTF. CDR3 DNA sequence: TGTGCCAGCAGTTACCGGGGGGCGGGGTATGGCTACACCTTC.